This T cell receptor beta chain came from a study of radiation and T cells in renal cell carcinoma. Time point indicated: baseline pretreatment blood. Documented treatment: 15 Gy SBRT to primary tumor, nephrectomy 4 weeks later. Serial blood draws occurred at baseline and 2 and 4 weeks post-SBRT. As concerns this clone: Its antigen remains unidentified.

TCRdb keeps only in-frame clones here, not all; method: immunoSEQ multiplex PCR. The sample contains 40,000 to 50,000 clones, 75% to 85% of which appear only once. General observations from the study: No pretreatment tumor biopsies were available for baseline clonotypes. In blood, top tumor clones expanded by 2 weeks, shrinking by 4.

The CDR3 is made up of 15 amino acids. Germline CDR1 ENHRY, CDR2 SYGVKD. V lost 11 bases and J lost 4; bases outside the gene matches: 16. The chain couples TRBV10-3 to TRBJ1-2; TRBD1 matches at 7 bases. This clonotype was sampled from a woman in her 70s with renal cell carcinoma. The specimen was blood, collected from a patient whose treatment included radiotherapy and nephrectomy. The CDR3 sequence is CASRPQQGFSYGYTF. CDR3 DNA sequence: TGTGCCTCTCGCCCCCAACAGGGGTTTAGCTATGGCTACACCTTC.